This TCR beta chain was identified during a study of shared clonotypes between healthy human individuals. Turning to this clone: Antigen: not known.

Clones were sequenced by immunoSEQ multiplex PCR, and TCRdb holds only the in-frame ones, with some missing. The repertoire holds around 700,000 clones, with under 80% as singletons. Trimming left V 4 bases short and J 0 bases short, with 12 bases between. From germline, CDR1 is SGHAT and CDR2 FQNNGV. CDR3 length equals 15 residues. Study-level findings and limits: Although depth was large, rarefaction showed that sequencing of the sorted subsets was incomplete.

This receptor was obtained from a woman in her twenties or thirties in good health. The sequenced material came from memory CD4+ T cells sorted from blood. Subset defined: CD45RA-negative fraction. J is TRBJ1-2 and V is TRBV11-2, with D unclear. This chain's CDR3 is CASSSVQGSNYGYTF. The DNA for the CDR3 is TGTGCCAGCAGCTCGGTACAAGGTTCTAACTATGGCTACACCTTC.